This entry concerns a single T cell receptor (beta chain). This entry is derived from a study of blood T cell repertoires in COVID-19. Study at large: PBMCs, B-cell-depleted T cells, or T cells were the source of the cDNA or gDNA that made up the material.

The study recruited people aged roughly 18 to 100 years across 20 to 30 US areas. Cohorts were based on clinical histories the participants reported. In Cohort 3, a recovered donor had either two negative PCRs, clearance, or symptom resolution. The table came from immunoSEQ multiplex PCR; TCRdb's copy has only in-frame clones and leaves some out. Among over 200,000 clones listed, 80% to 90% were seen once. V lost 10 bases to trimming and J lost 2 bases; unmatched junction nucleotides: 4. The CDR3 runs to 13 residues. Germline CDR1 LNHDA, CDR2 SQIVND (reference sequence). V gene TRBV19 combines with J gene TRBJ1-5, with 8 bases that match TRBD1. The sequenced sample was PBMCs or T cells enriched from blood (not recorded which). The sequence was collected from a woman aged 45-59 years who had recovered from COVID-19. The CDR3 protein is CAIGQGGNQPQHF. The CDR3 nucleotides read TGTGCCATCGGACAGGGAGGCAATCAGCCCCAGCATTTT.